The clone carrying this T cell receptor (beta chain) was observed at least ten times. Its specificity is not known. These data originate in a study of neurological immune-mediated disorders. Study results and limitations: The level of TCR clonal expansion was highest in patients with HTLV-1-associated myelopathy and lowest in multiple sclerosis, where it fell below the level seen in healthy controls.

In germline, CDR1 is MGHRA, CDR2 YSYEKL. The CDR3 runs to 13 residues. V shed 6 bases and J shed 6 bases, with 14 bases lying between them. TCRdb reprocessed the 5' RACE reads via MiXCR and lists one record per CDR3 protein. The sample carries about 21,000 distinct CDR3 sequences, over 5% recorded once. The sorted libraries were prepared using some 950,000 CD4+ or CD8+ T cells that had themselves been sorted. The source is a man between 18 and 29 years old in good health. This rearrangement joins TRBV4-1 to TRBJ1-1, with D unclear. Sequenced material: CD8+ T cells from blood. CDR3 region: CASSGPGVPEAFF. CDR3 DNA sequence: TGCGCCAGCAGTGGTCCGGGAGTCCCTGAAGCTTTCTTT.